This TCR beta chain was found in a study of identical twins. The germline V gene encodes CDR1 SGHRS and CDR2 YFSETQ. The V and J ends lost 2 bases and 6 bases respectively, with 14 bases between them. The CDR3 has 14 residues. Using its own MiXCR run on the 5' RACE reads, TCRdb lists one record per CDR3 protein. The sample includes 200,000 to 300,000 distinct CDR3 sequences, 7.5% of them seen just once. A note on this clonotype: The final CDR3 position lacks the conserved phenylalanine or tryptophan, pointing to a likely read error.

The same sample was also studied in work on yellow fever vaccine responses in identical twins.

The chain combines TRBV5-1 with TRBJ1-2; D remains unclear. The receptor comes from a woman under 30 in good health. The sequenced material came from CD8+ T cells sorted from blood. CDR3 DNA sequence: TGCGCCAGCAGCTTTGGAGACGGCTTCGATGGCTACACCATC. This sequence encodes CASSFGDGFDGYTI.